The clone carrying this TCR beta chain was detected ten times or more. Its cognate antigen is unknown. The V segment lost 3 bases and the J segment 3 bases; nucleotides outside the gene matches: 8. CDR3 length equals 15 residues. This specimen comes from a study of T cells in Graves' hyperthyroidism and ophthalmopathy. Study-wide findings and caveats: In the blood, most expanded thyroid clonotypes above 0.001 appeared as well.

RNA transcripts were the template for amplifying TCR beta CDR3 regions. HTBI primers drove first-round RT-PCR of the TCR CDR3. TCRdb recomputed calls from the multiplex PCR reads with MiXCR, one row per CDR3 protein. The sample lists about 250,000 distinct CDR3 sequences, 24% seen once, with about a third in the top ten. Ophthalmopathy patients had Clinical Activity Score at least 3, NOSPECS grade at least 4, duration under 3 months. The chain combines TRBV12-3 or TRBV12-4 with TRBJ2-7; 7 nucleotides line up with TRBD2. The source is a middle-aged woman with Graves' ophthalmopathy. Sequencing was done on a sample of blood. The CDR3 sequence: CASSLAAGMNYEQYF. The CDR3, as DNA: TGTGCCAGCAGTTTGGCAGCGGGGATGAACTACGAGCAGTACTTC.